A selection of T cell receptor beta chains follows, all from one sample in a study of cytomegalovirus exposure and HLA in healthy donors. The assay was immunoSEQ multiplex PCR, and TCRdb's table has in-frame clones only and misses some. The sample has 50,000 or so clones, 77% seen once. Sequencing was carried out using PBMCs. The receptors originated from a woman in her forties in good health and CMV-seropositive. CDR3s include the opening cysteine and the closing phenylalanine or tryptophan. The order of the fields is D gene, V gene, J gene, CDR3 length, clone size, CDR3 protein, CDR3 DNA. The D gene is left open where the match is weak. Size values are once, few and many counts, or a class for expanded clones, and some rows have none.

TRBD1	TRBV5-6	TRBJ1-1	17	-	CASSSRPGGLRNTEAFF	TGTGCCAGCAGCTCCCGCCCAGGGGGCCTTCGGAACACTGAAGCTTTCTTT
TRBD1	TRBV7-2	TRBJ1-1	15	few	CASSRPGGWGTEAFF	TGTGCCAGCAGCAGACCAGGGGGCTGGGGCACTGAAGCTTTCTTT
-	TRBV6-5	TRBJ2-4	15	once	CASTEIRNAKNIQYF	TGTGCCAGCACCGAGATCAGGAATGCCAAAAACATTCAGTACTTC
TRBD2	TRBV25-1	TRBJ2-5	15	-	CASSDARGGRETQYF	TGTGCCAGCAGTGACGCGCGGGGGGGCCGGGAGACCCAGTACTTC
TRBD2	TRBV6-4	TRBJ2-3	15	-	CASSDSLAVVDTQYF	TGTGCCAGCAGTGACTCGCTAGCGGTAGTAGATACGCAGTATTTT
TRBD2	TRBV7-2	TRBJ2-3	15	-	CASSLDGGAGDTQYF	TGTGCCAGCAGCTTAGACGGGGGGGCGGGAGATACGCAGTATTTT
-	TRBV5-6	TRBJ2-6	16	-	CASSPEGSSGANVLTF	TGTGCCAGCAGCCCCGAGGGAAGCTCTGGGGCCAACGTCCTGACTTTC
TRBD1	TRBV5-6	TRBJ2-7	14	-	CASSGGTGVHEQYF	TGTGCCAGCAGCGGAGGGACAGGGGTCCACGAGCAGTACTTC
-	TRBV4-3	TRBJ2-5	14	few	CASSQEWQAGTQYF	TGCGCCAGCAGCCAAGAATGGCAGGCAGGGACCCAGTACTTC
TRBD1	TRBV7-2	TRBJ1-6	16	-	CASSPRTGGNNSPLHF	TGTGCCAGCAGCCCAAGGACAGGGGGGAATAATTCACCCCTCCACTTT
TRBD2	TRBV4-2	TRBJ2-3	18	-	CASSSTPVAGGGTDTQYF	TGTGCCAGCAGCTCTACCCCCGTAGCGGGGGGCGGGACAGATACGCAGTATTTT
-	TRBV27	TRBJ1-5	15	-	CASNGRTLGNQPQHF	TGTGCCAGCAACGGGAGAACGCTGGGCAATCAGCCCCAGCATTTT
TRBD2	TRBV19	TRBJ2-1	13	-	CASMVAGHNEQFF	TGTGCCAGTATGGTAGCGGGACACAATGAGCAGTTCTTC
-	TRBV9	TRBJ2-4	12	once	CASSARADIQYF	TGTGCCAGCAGCGCCAGGGCGGACATTCAGTACTTC
TRBD1	TRBV11-2	TRBJ1-6	15	-	CASSFSGQGNSPLHF	TGTGCCAGCAGCTTCTCGGGACAGGGTAATTCACCCCTCCACTTT
-	TRBV20-1	TRBJ2-1	11	-	CSAKPRFEQFF	TGCAGTGCTAAACCTAGGTTTGAGCAGTTCTTC
-	TRBV23-1	TRBJ1-2	14	once	CASSQRSGNYGYTF	TGCGCCAGCAGTCAAAGGTCAGGCAACTATGGCTACACCTTC
-	TRBV19	TRBJ1-1	15	-	CASSILAGDVTEAFF	TGTGCCAGTAGTATCTTGGCAGGGGATGTCACTGAAGCTTTCTTT
-	TRBV11-2	TRBJ2-7	13	-	CASRRDIDYEQYF	TGTGCCAGCAGACGGGACATTGACTACGAGCAGTACTTC
-	TRBV18	TRBJ1-1	13	-	CASAGAPGTEAFF	TGTGCCAGCGCGGGGGCACCGGGCACTGAAGCTTTCTTT
TRBD1	TRBV6-6	TRBJ2-1	14	-	CASRGQGGEDEQFF	TGTGCCAGCAGAGGACAGGGCGGTGAGGATGAGCAGTTCTTC
TRBD2	TRBV4-1	TRBJ2-1	15	-	CASSQEESRGEVQFF	TGCGCCAGCAGCCAAGAAGAGAGTCGGGGGGAGGTGCAGTTCTTC
-	TRBV7-2	TRBJ2-7	14	-	CASSLAGAGYEQYF	TGTGCCAGCAGCTTAGCGGGGGCAGGGTACGAGCAGTACTTC
TRBD2	TRBV19	TRBJ2-7	11	-	CAAGEPYEQYF	TGTGCCGCGGGAGAGCCCTACGAGCAGTACTTC
TRBD1	TRBV5-1	TRBJ2-2	16	-	CASSLLTGDGTGELFF	TGCGCCAGCAGCCTCCTGACAGGGGACGGGACCGGGGAGCTGTTTTTT
TRBD1	TRBV4-2	TRBJ1-1	15	-	CASSLRTGGDTEAFF	TGTGCCAGCAGCCTACGGACAGGGGGGGACACTGAAGCTTTCTTT
-	TRBV14	TRBJ1-4	13	-	CASSQGARLKLFF	TGTGCCAGCAGCCAGGGGGCTCGTCTAAAACTGTTTTTT
TRBD1	TRBV11-3	TRBJ2-1	15	-	CASSLATGVWNEQFF	TGTGCCAGCAGCTTAGCGACAGGGGTCTGGAATGAGCAGTTCTTC
-	TRBV5-1	TRBJ1-4	15	-	CASSRRAAGNEKLFF	TGCGCCAGCAGCCGGAGGGCGGCGGGTAATGAAAAACTGTTTTTT
TRBD2	TRBV4-2	TRBJ2-5	16	few	CASSPVLAGNQETQYF	TGTGCCAGCAGCCCAGTACTAGCGGGGAATCAAGAGACCCAGTACTTC
-	TRBV16	TRBJ1-2	16	-	CASSRSAGEILNGYTF	TGTGCCAGCAGCCGCTCGGCAGGGGAAATACTTAATGGCTACACCTTC
TRBD2	TRBV2	TRBJ2-1	15	-	CASSESSGGYNEQFF	TGTGCCAGCAGTGAATCCAGCGGGGGATACAATGAGCAGTTCTTC
TRBD1	TRBV29-1	TRBJ2-7	13	-	CSVGAGQGYEQYF	TGCAGCGTTGGGGCGGGACAGGGTTACGAGCAGTACTTC
TRBD2	TRBV2	TRBJ2-7	16	-	CASSKGLAGGLYEQYF	TGTGCCAGCAGTAAAGGACTAGCGGGGGGCCTCTACGAGCAGTACTTC
-	TRBV7-8	TRBJ1-5	11	-	CASGSGQPQHF	TGTGCCAGTGGGTCGGGTCAGCCCCAGCATTTT
-	TRBV25-1	TRBJ2-7	12	-	CASSVTGYEQYF	TGTGCCAGCAGTGTTACAGGCTACGAGCAGTACTTC
TRBD1	TRBV9	TRBJ2-1	14	-	CASSETGQYVEQFF	TGTGCCAGCAGCGAGACGGGACAGTACGTTGAGCAGTTCTTC
-	TRBV9	TRBJ1-4	16	-	CASSVPSRGSNEKLFF	TGTGCCAGCAGCGTCCCCTCAAGGGGCTCTAATGAAAAACTGTTTTTT
-	TRBV14	TRBJ1-1	14	-	CASKINYRATEAFF	TGTGCCAGCAAGATAAATTACAGGGCCACTGAAGCTTTCTTT
-	TRBV7-8	TRBJ2-7	15	-	CASSLAAGAFYEQYF	TGTGCCAGCAGCTTAGCCGCAGGGGCTTTCTACGAGCAGTACTTC
-	TRBV27	TRBJ1-2	15	-	CASSPYQGTTYGYTF	TGTGCCAGCAGTCCATATCAGGGGACAACCTATGGCTACACCTTC
TRBD2	TRBV4-1	TRBJ2-3	18	-	CASSQVSGLAGGPDTQYF	TGCGCCAGCAGCCAAGTTTCCGGACTAGCGGGGGGGCCGGATACGCAGTATTTT
-	TRBV5-1	TRBJ2-1	13	-	CASSPAGGHEQFF	TGCGCCAGCAGCCCGGCCGGGGGACATGAGCAGTTCTTC
-	TRBV7-3	TRBJ2-2	14	few	CASSLGPGTGELFF	TGTGCCAGCAGCTTAGGCCCAGGGACCGGGGAGCTGTTTTTT
-	TRBV5-4	TRBJ1-2	13	-	CASSLVRGDGYTF	TGTGCCAGCAGCTTGGTGCGGGGGGATGGCTACACCTTC
TRBD1	TRBV5-1	TRBJ1-3	17	-	CASSLEFGQGPGNTIYF	TGCGCCAGCAGCTTGGAGTTCGGACAGGGCCCTGGAAACACCATATATTTT
-	TRBV7-2	TRBJ1-4	14	-	CASSLGTHNEKLFF	TGTGCCAGCAGCTTAGGCACACACAATGAAAAACTGTTTTTT
-	TRBV11-2	TRBJ1-1	12	-	CASSLAGRGAFF	TGTGCCAGCAGCTTAGCCGGCCGAGGGGCTTTCTTT
-	TRBV6-5	TRBJ1-2	12	-	CAISRGYGGYTF	TGTGCCATTAGTAGGGGATACGGAGGCTACACCTTC
-	TRBV7-7	TRBJ1-1	16	-	CASSLNPRVLNTEAFF	TGTGCCAGCAGCCTTAATCCCAGGGTTTTGAACACTGAAGCTTTCTTT
TRBD2	TRBV5-1	TRBJ2-1	15	-	CASSLIRGGAVEQFF	TGCGCCAGCAGCTTGATTCGCGGGGGGGCCGTGGAGCAGTTCTTC